The table lists the clone carrying this T cell receptor (beta chain) with a count of one. Its antigen is unknown. Assay used: immunoSEQ multiplex PCR; TCRdb lists only in-frame clones, some missing. The sample contains more than 50,000 clones, over 80% of which appear only once. This entry is derived from a study of OX40 agonist ivuxolimab in advanced cancers. Study context: Patients received the agonistic anti-OX40 (CD134) antibody ivuxolimab. Study-wide results and caveats: A proportion of nonresponders additionally exhibited low normalized T-cell clonal expansion. More expanded clones were seen, on average, in CD8+ T cells than in CD4+.

Trimming removed 1 base at V and 0 bases at J, with 14 bases between. Germline assignment: CDR1 SGHDT and CDR2 YYEEEE. The CDR3 runs to 16 residues. The V and J genes are TRBV5-6 and TRBJ2-7, with D tentatively TRBD1 (5 bases). The source was CD4+ or CD8+ T cells sorted from blood, collected in a trial of the OX40 agonist ivuxolimab. The sequence was collected from an adult with an advanced solid tumor such as melanoma, head and neck, liver or kidney cancer. In DNA form, the CDR3 reads TGTGCCAGCAGCTTGAGTGGGGCTTTCAGCTCCTACGAGCAGTACTTC. Translation: CASSLSGAFSSYEQYF.